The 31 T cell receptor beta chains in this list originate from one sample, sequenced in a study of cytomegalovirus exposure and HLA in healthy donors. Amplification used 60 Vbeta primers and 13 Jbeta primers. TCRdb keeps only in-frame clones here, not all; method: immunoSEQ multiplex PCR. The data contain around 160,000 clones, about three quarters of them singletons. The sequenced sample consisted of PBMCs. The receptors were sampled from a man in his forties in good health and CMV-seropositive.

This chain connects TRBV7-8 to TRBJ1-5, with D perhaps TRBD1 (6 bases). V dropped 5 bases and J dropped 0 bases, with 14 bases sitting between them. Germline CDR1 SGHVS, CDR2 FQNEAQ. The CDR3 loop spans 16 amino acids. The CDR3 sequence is CASSPQTGVSNQPQHF. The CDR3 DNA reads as TGTGCCAGCAGCCCTCAGACAGGAGTTAGCAATCAGCCCCAGCATTTT.

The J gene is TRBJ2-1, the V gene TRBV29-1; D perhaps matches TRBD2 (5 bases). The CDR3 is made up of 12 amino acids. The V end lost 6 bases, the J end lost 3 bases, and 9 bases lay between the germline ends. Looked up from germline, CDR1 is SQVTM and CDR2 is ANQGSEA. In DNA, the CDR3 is TGCAGCGTGTTACTAGTCTACAATGAGCAGTTCTTC. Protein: CSVLLVYNEQFF.

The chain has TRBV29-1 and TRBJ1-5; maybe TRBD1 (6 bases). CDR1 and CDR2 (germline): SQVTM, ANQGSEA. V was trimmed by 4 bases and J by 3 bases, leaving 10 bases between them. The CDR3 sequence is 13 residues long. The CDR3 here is CSVGGQNNQPQHF. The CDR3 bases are TGCAGCGTTGGGGGGCAGAACAATCAGCCCCAGCATTTT.

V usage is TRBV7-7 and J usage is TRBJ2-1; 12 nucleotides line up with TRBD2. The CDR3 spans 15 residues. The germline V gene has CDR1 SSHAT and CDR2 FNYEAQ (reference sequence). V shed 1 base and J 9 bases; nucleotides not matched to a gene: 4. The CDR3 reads CASSLGLAGAGEQFF. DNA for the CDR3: TGTGCCAGCAGCTTAGGACTAGCGGGAGCCGGTGAGCAGTTCTTC.

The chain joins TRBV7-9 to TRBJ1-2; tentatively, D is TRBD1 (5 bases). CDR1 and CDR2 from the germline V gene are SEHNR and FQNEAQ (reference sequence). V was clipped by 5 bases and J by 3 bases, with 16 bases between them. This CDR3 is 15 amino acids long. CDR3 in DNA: TGTGCCAGCAGCCCAGACCCAGGGCTTGACTATGGCTACACCTTC. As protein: CASSPDPGLDYGYTF.

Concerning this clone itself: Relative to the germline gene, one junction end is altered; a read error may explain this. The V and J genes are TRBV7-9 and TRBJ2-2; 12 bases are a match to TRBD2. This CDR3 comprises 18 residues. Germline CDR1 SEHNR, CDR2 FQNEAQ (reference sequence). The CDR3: CSSRPRPRLAGETGELFF. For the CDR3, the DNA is TGTTCCAGCCGCCCTCGGCCCCGACTAGCGGGAGAGACCGGGGAGCTGTTTTTT. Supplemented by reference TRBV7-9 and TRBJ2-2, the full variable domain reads DTGVSQNPRHKITKRGQNVTFRCDPISEHNRLYWYRQTLGQGPEFLTYFQNEAQLEKSRLLSDRFSAERPKGSFSTLEIQRTEQGDSAMYLCSSRPRPRLAGETGELFFGEGSRLTVL.

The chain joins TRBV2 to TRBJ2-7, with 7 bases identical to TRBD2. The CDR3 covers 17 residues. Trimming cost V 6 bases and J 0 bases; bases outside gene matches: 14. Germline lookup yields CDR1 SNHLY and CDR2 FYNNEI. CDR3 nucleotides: TGTGCCAGCAGGATAAGGACCGGCGGCGGGAGCTCCTACGAGCAGTACTTC. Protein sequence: CASRIRTGGGSSYEQYF.

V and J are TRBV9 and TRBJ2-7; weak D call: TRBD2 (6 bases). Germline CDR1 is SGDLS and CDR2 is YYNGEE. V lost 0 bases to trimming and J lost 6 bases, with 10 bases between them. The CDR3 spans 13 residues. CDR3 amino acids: CASSVGRGAEQYF. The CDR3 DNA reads TGTGCCAGCAGCGTAGGGAGGGGCGCCGAGCAGTACTTC. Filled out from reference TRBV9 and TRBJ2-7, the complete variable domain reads DSGVTQTPKHLITATGQRVTLRCSPRSGDLSVYWYQQSLDQGLQFLIQYYNGEERAKGNILERFSAQQFPDLHSELNLSSLELGDSALYFCASSVGRGAEQYFGPGTRLTVT.

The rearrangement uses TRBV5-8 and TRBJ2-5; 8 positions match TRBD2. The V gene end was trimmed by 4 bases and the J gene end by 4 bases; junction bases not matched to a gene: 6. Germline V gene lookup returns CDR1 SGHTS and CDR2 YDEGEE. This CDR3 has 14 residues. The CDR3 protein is CASSPRLAGETQYF. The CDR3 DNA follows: TGTGCCAGCAGCCCCCGGCTAGCGGGAGAGACCCAGTACTTC.

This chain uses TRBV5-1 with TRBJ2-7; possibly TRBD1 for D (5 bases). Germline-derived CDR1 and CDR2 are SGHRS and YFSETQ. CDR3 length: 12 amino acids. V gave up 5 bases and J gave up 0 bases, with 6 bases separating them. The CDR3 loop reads CASRDSSYEQYF. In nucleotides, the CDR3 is TGCGCCAGCAGAGACAGCTCCTACGAGCAGTACTTC.

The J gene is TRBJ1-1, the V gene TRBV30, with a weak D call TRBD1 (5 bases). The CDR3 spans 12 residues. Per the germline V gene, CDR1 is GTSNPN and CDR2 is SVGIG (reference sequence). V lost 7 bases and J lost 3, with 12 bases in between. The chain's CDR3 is CASETGDTEAFF. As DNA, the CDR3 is TGTGCCTCCGAGACGGGGGACACTGAAGCTTTCTTT.

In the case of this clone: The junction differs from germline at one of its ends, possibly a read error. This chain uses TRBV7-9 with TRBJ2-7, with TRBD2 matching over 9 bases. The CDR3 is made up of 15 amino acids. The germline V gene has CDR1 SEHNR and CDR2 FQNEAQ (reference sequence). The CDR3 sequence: CSSSLVVAGAYEQYF. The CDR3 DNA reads TGTTCCAGCAGCTTAGTGGTAGCGGGAGCCTACGAGCAGTACTTC.

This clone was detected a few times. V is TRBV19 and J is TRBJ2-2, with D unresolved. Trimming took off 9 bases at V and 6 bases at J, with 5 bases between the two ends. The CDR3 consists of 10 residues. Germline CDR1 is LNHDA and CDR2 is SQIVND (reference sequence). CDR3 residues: CASSAGELFF. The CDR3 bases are TGTGCCAGCAGCGCCGGGGAGCTGTTTTTT.

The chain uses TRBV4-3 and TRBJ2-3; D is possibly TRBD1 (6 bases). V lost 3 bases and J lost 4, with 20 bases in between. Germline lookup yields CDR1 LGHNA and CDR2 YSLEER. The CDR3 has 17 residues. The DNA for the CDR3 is TGCGCCAGCAGCCAGGATCTGACTGACGAGGGGGCAGATACGCAGTATTTT. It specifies CASSQDLTDEGADTQYF.

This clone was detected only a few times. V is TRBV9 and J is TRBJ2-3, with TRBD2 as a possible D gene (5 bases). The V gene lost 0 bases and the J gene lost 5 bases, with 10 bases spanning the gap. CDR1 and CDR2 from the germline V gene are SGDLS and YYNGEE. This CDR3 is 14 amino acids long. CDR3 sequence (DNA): TGTGCCAGCAGCGTAGCGTACCGGGGAGATACGCAGTATTTT. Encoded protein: CASSVAYRGDTQYF.

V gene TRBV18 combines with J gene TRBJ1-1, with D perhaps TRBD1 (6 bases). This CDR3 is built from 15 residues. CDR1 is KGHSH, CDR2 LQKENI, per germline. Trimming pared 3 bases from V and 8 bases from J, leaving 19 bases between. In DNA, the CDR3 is TGTGCCAGCTCACCTGACAGGTCCTCCCCCCCGGAAGCTTTCTTT. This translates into CASSPDRSSPPEAFF. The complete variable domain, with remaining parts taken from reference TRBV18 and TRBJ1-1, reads NAGVMQNPRHLVRRRGQEARLRCSPMKGHSHVYWYRQLPEEGLKFMVYLQKENIIDESGMPKERFSAEFPKEGPSILRIQQVVRGDSAAYFCASSPDRSSPPEAFFGQGTRLTVV.

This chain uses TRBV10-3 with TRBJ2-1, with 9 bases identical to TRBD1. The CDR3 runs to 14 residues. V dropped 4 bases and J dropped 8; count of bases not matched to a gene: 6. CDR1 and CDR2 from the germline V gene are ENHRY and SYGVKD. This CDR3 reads CAISGGQGPDEQFF. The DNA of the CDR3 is TGTGCCATCAGTGGCGGACAGGGGCCGGATGAGCAGTTCTTC.

The CDR3 sequence is CASSPPGAFF. The DNA of the CDR3 is TGTGCCAGCAGCCCTCCAGGGGCTTTCTTT. V and J are TRBV12-1 and TRBJ1-1; whether TRBD1, the table's D call, matches the DNA was not checked. TRBV12-1 is a known pseudogene. This CDR3 is built from 10 residues.

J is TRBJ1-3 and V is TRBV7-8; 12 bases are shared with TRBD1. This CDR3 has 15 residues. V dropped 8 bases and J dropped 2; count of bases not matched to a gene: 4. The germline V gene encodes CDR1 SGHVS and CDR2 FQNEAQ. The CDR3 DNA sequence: TGTGCCAGCGGGGACAGGGGGCGCGCTGGAAACACCATATATTTT. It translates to CASGDRGRAGNTIYF.

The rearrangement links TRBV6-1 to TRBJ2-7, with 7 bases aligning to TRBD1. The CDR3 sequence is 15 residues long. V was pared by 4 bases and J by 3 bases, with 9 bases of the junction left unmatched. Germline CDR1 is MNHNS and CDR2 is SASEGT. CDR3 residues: CASSGIGTVYYEQYF. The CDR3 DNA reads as TGTGCCAGCAGTGGGATCGGGACAGTATACTACGAGCAGTACTTC.

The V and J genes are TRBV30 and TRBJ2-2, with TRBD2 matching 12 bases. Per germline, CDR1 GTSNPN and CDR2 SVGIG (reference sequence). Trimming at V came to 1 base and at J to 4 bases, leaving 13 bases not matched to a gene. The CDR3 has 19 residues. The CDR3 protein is CAWSARRRLAGVATGELFF. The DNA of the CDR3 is TGTGCCTGGAGTGCCCGACGACGACTAGCGGGAGTTGCCACCGGGGAGCTGTTTTTT.

CDR3 sequence reads: CASSQLRQVPNTEAFF. The CDR3, as DNA: TGTGCCAGCAGCCAATTGAGACAGGTTCCTAACACTGAAGCTTTCTTT. This sequence joins TRBV14 and TRBJ1-1; TRBD1 might be the D (6 bases). The CDR3 runs 16 residues. Trimming took off 2 bases at V and 2 bases at J, with 15 bases between the two ends. The germline gives CDR1 SGHDN, CDR2 FVKESK.

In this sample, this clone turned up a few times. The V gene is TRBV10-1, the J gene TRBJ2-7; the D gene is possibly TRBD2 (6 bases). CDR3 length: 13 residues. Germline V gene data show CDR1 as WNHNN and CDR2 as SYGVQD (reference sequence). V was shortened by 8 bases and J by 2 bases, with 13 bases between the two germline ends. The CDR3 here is CASGGKTAYEQYF. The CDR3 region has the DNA TGCGCCAGCGGAGGGAAGACAGCCTACGAGCAGTACTTC.

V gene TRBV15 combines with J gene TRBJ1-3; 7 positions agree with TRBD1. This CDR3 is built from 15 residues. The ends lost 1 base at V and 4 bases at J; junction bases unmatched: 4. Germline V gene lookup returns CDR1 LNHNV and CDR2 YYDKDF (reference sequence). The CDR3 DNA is TGTGCCACCAGCAGAGTCCAGGGGGTAGGAAACACCATATATTTT. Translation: CATSRVQGVGNTIYF.

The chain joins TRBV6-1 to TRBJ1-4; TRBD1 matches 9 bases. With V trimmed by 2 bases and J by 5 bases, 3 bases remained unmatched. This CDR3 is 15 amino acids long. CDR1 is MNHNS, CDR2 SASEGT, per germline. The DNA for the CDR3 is TGTGCCAGCAGTGAAAAGGGGACAGGGAATGAAAAACTGTTTTTT. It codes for CASSEKGTGNEKLFF.

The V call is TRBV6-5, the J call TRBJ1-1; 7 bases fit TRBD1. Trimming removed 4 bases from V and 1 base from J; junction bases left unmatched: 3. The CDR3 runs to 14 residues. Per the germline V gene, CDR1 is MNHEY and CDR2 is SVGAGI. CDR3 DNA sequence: TGTGCCAGCAGTTTCCGACAGGGGAACACTGAAGCTTTCTTT. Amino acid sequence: CASSFRQGNTEAFF.

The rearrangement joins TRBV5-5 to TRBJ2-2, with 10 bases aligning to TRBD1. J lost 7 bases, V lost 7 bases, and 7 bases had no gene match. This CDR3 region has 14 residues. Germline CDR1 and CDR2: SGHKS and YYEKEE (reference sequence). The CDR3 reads CASDRQGALGELFF. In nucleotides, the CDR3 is TGTGCCAGCGATCGACAGGGGGCCCTCGGGGAGCTGTTTTTT. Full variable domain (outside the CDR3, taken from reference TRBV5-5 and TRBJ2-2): DAGVTQSPTHLIKTRGQQVTLRCSPISGHKSVSWYQQVLGQGPQFIFQYYEKEERGRGNFPDRFSARQFPNYSSELNVNALLLGDSALYLCASDRQGALGELFFGEGSRLTVL.

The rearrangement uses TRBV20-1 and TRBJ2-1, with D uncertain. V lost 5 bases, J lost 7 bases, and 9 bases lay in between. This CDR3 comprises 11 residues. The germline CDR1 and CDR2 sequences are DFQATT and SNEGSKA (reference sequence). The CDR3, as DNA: TGCAGTGCTCCTAGGTGGAATGAGCAGTTCTTC. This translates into CSAPRWNEQFF.

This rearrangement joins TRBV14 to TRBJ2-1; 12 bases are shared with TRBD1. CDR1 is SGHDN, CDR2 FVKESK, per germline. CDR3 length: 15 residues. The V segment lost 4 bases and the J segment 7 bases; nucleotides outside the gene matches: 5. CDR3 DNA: TGTGCCAGCAGCCCGTGGGACAGGGGGCCGAATGAGCAGTTCTTC. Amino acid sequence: CASSPWDRGPNEQFF.

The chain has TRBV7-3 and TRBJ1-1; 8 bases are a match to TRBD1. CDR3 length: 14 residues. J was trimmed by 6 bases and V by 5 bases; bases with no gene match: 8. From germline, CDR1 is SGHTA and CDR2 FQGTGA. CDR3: CASSRGQGESEAFF. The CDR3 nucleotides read TGTGCCAGCAGCCGTGGACAGGGAGAATCTGAAGCTTTCTTT.

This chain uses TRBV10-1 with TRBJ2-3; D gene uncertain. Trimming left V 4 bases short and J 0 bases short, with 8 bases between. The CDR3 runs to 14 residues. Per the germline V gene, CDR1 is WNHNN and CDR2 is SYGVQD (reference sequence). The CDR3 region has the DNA TGCGCCAGCAGTGTCAGTCTGAGCACAGATACGCAGTATTTT. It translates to CASSVSLSTDTQYF.